A selection of T cell receptor beta chains follows, all from one sample in a study of cytomegalovirus exposure and HLA in healthy donors. The table came from immunoSEQ multiplex PCR; TCRdb's copy has only in-frame clones and leaves some out. In the table there are 50,000 to 60,000 clones, around 78% of which are singletons. The sequencing sample was made of PBMCs. The receptors originated from a female donor in good health and CMV-seronegative. Both conserved end residues are trimmed from each CDR3. Each record gives: clone size, J gene, V gene, CDR3 protein. Expanded clones are given a class, and other clones once, few, many or no size at all.

clone size: NA; J gene: TRBJ1-3; V gene: TRBV9; CDR3 protein: ASSPIPDSPSGNTIY
clone size: once; J gene: TRBJ2-7; V gene: TRBV11-2; CDR3 protein: ASSLRQTYEQY
clone size: NA; J gene: TRBJ1-1; V gene: TRBV7-2; CDR3 protein: ASSLVGHGGF
clone size: NA; J gene: TRBJ2-3; V gene: TRBV7-9; CDR3 protein: ASSPRVRTQY
clone size: once; J gene: TRBJ2-5; V gene: TRBV19; CDR3 protein: ASSTGGASRTQY
clone size: few; J gene: TRBJ1-1; V gene: TRBV9; CDR3 protein: ASSADEGGTEAF
clone size: NA; J gene: TRBJ1-5; V gene: TRBV2; CDR3 protein: ASRQTTGESGPQH
clone size: NA; J gene: TRBJ1-3; V gene: TRBV7-9; CDR3 protein: ASSRDSGSGNTIY
clone size: NA; J gene: TRBJ1-1; V gene: TRBV11-3; CDR3 protein: ASSLDDSTEAF
clone size: few; J gene: TRBJ1-3; V gene: TRBV9; CDR3 protein: ASSPWGGISGNTIY
clone size: NA; J gene: TRBJ1-1; V gene: TRBV7-6; CDR3 protein: ASSLTGVMTEAF
clone size: NA; J gene: TRBJ1-6; V gene: TRBV7-2; CDR3 protein: ASSSQVPNSPLH
clone size: NA; J gene: TRBJ2-3; V gene: TRBV4-1; CDR3 protein: ASSQVGRLDTQY
clone size: NA; J gene: TRBJ1-6; V gene: TRBV7-9; CDR3 protein: ASSNRDRNSPLH
clone size: NA; J gene: TRBJ2-7; V gene: TRBV7-8; CDR3 protein: ASSLPTSGDSYEQY
clone size: NA; J gene: TRBJ2-1; V gene: TRBV9; CDR3 protein: ASSVNSGVYNEQF
clone size: NA; J gene: TRBJ1-5; V gene: TRBV6-5; CDR3 protein: ASSPSGVSNQPQH
clone size: NA; J gene: TRBJ2-3; V gene: TRBV7-2; CDR3 protein: ASSLGGVTSTDTQY
clone size: NA; J gene: TRBJ2-1; V gene: TRBV5-8; CDR3 protein: ASSLYRGGSYNEQF
clone size: once; J gene: TRBJ2-3; V gene: TRBV5-1; CDR3 protein: ASRLRSGGITDTQY
clone size: NA; J gene: TRBJ2-5; V gene: TRBV7-2; CDR3 protein: ASSRTEFQETQY
clone size: NA; J gene: TRBJ1-2; V gene: TRBV2; CDR3 protein: ASIVLGGHYGYT
clone size: NA; J gene: TRBJ1-2; V gene: TRBV14; CDR3 protein: ASSPGGYGGYT
clone size: NA; J gene: TRBJ2-4; V gene: TRBV30; CDR3 protein: AWSVWGLNKNIQY
clone size: NA; J gene: TRBJ2-1; V gene: TRBV6-5; CDR3 protein: ASSYSASGGYNEQF
clone size: NA; J gene: TRBJ1-5; V gene: TRBV6-1; CDR3 protein: ASRTGGTVNQPQH
clone size: NA; J gene: TRBJ2-1; V gene: TRBV7-6; CDR3 protein: ASSLGRGGDEQF
clone size: NA; J gene: TRBJ1-1; V gene: TRBV5-1; CDR3 protein: ASSSGTMNTEAF
clone size: NA; J gene: TRBJ1-2; V gene: TRBV19; CDR3 protein: ASSIRVGAYGYT
clone size: once; J gene: TRBJ2-1; V gene: TRBV19; CDR3 protein: ASSIPGESYNEQF
clone size: NA; J gene: TRBJ1-5; V gene: TRBV18; CDR3 protein: ASSPDRGGNQPQH
clone size: NA; J gene: TRBJ1-1; V gene: TRBV18; CDR3 protein: ASSPSLNTEAF